A selection of T cell receptor beta chains follows, all from one sample in a study of blood T cells in healthy people across ages. In TCRdb, the 5' RACE reads were re-called with MiXCR into one record per CDR3 protein. This sample has about 1.8 million distinct CDR3 sequences; just under 50% occur once, and the top ten carry over 2%. Material for sequencing was blood. The origin of the receptors is a woman in her 40s in good health. The CDR3 runs from the conserved cysteine through the conserved F or W. The D gene is left open where the match is weak. Clone size is not always given. Where it is, it says once, few, many or a class for expanded clones.

abundance: many; j_gene: TRBJ2-7; d_gene: NA; len: 14; v_gene: TRBV12-3/TRBV12-4; CDR3nt: TGTGCCAGCAGCTTGGGGGGGGCTGCCTACGAGCAGTACTTC; CDR3aa: CASSLGGAAYEQYF
abundance: few; j_gene: TRBJ2-5; d_gene: TRBD1; len: 16; v_gene: TRBV7-2; CDR3nt: TGTGCCAGCAGCTTAGCCCCCCCCGGGACAGCCCAGACCCAGTACTTC; CDR3aa: CASSLAPPGTAQTQYF
abundance: NA; j_gene: TRBJ2-1; d_gene: TRBD2; len: 15; v_gene: TRBV11-1; CDR3nt: TGTGCCAGCAGCTTTTACGGCGGGGGGGCGAATGAGCAGTTCTTC; CDR3aa: CASSFYGGGANEQFF
abundance: NA; j_gene: TRBJ2-5; d_gene: TRBD1; len: 13; v_gene: TRBV28; CDR3nt: TGTGCTGTGTCGGGACAGAGTCCGGAGACCCAGTACTTC; CDR3aa: CAVSGQSPETQYF
abundance: NA; j_gene: TRBJ1-2; d_gene: TRBD1; len: 15; v_gene: TRBV12-3/TRBV12-4; CDR3nt: TGTGCCAGCAAAACACAACAGGGGGCCGAGTATGGCTACACCTTC; CDR3aa: CASKTQQGAEYGYTF
abundance: NA; j_gene: TRBJ2-5; d_gene: NA; len: 15; v_gene: TRBV12-3/TRBV12-4; CDR3nt: TGTGCCAGCAGCCCGAAGGATACAGGGCTTGAGACCCAGTACTTC; CDR3aa: CASSPKDTGLETQYF
abundance: few; j_gene: TRBJ2-5; d_gene: NA; len: 14; v_gene: TRBV25-1; CDR3nt: TGTGCCAGCAAGGCGCAGGGGTGGGCTGAGACCCAGTACTTC; CDR3aa: CASKAQGWAETQYF
abundance: NA; j_gene: TRBJ2-1; d_gene: NA; len: 13; v_gene: TRBV6-5; CDR3nt: TGTGCCAGCAGCCGTGGTAGCGAGGTCCGGCAGTTCTTC; CDR3aa: CASSRGSEVRQFF
abundance: NA; j_gene: TRBJ2-3; d_gene: TRBD2; len: 15; v_gene: TRBV5-4; CDR3nt: TGTGCCAGCAGCGCGGGAGGCCCCCGGGCGGATACGCAGTATTTT; CDR3aa: CASSAGGPRADTQYF
abundance: NA; j_gene: TRBJ2-5; d_gene: NA; len: 15; v_gene: TRBV6-2/TRBV6-3; CDR3nt: TGTGCCAGCAGTTACTCCGAAACGGACAAAGAGACCCAGTACTTC; CDR3aa: CASSYSETDKETQYF
abundance: NA; j_gene: TRBJ2-3; d_gene: TRBD2; len: 16; v_gene: TRBV2; CDR3nt: TGTGCCAGCACCCGACTAGCGGGGGGGCTCACAGATACGCAGTATTTT; CDR3aa: CASTRLAGGLTDTQYF
abundance: NA; j_gene: TRBJ1-5; d_gene: NA; len: 13; v_gene: TRBV4-1; CDR3nt: TGCGCCAGCAGCCAAGTGGGTCGTCAGCCCCAGCATTTT; CDR3aa: CASSQVGRQPQHF
abundance: NA; j_gene: TRBJ2-7; d_gene: NA; len: 13; v_gene: TRBV6-2/TRBV6-3; CDR3nt: TGTGCCAGCAGTGCCGACAGGTTGACGGGTCAGTACTTC; CDR3aa: CASSADRLTGQYF
abundance: NA; j_gene: TRBJ2-5; d_gene: NA; len: 15; v_gene: TRBV7-2; CDR3nt: TGTGCCAGCAGTTCTTCAACCATAGTTGCGGAGACCCAGTACTTC; CDR3aa: CASSSSTIVAETQYF
abundance: NA; j_gene: TRBJ2-1; d_gene: NA; len: 14; v_gene: TRBV6-5; CDR3nt: TGTGCCAGCAGTACCCGGACAGCCCACAATGAGCAGTTCTTC; CDR3aa: CASSTRTAHNEQFF
abundance: NA; j_gene: TRBJ2-5; d_gene: TRBD2; len: 17; v_gene: TRBV6-2/TRBV6-3; CDR3nt: TGTGCCAGCAGTCCCCGACTAGCGGGGGTACTCAAAGAGACCCAGTACTTC; CDR3aa: CASSPRLAGVLKETQYF
abundance: few; j_gene: TRBJ1-5; d_gene: TRBD1; len: 13; v_gene: TRBV20-1; CDR3nt: TGCAGTGCTAGAGGGGACAGGGGTAAGCCCCAGCATTTT; CDR3aa: CSARGDRGKPQHF
abundance: NA; j_gene: TRBJ2-1; d_gene: TRBD2; len: 18; v_gene: TRBV14; CDR3nt: TGTGCCAGCAGCCTTTCTTGGGGTAGCGGGGGAGTATACAATGAGCAGTTCTTC; CDR3aa: CASSLSWGSGGVYNEQFF
abundance: NA; j_gene: TRBJ2-5; d_gene: NA; len: 14; v_gene: TRBV2; CDR3nt: TGTGCCAGCAGTGAAACAGCGTACCAAGAGACCCAGTACTTC; CDR3aa: CASSETAYQETQYF
abundance: few; j_gene: TRBJ1-2; d_gene: TRBD1; len: 14; v_gene: TRBV4-3; CDR3nt: TGCGCCAGCAGCCCCGGGACAGGGCTTTATGGCTACACCTTC; CDR3aa: CASSPGTGLYGYTF
abundance: NA; j_gene: TRBJ2-1; d_gene: NA; len: 15; v_gene: TRBV29-1; CDR3nt: TGCAGCGTAGTGGGAGCGACAGGTGAAGTCAATGAGCAGTTCTTC; CDR3aa: CSVVGATGEVNEQFF
abundance: few; j_gene: TRBJ2-7; d_gene: NA; len: 14; v_gene: TRBV5-6; CDR3nt: TGTGCCAGCAGCTTTTCCCCCACAACTTACGAGCAGTACTTC; CDR3aa: CASSFSPTTYEQYF
abundance: NA; j_gene: TRBJ2-5; d_gene: NA; len: 15; v_gene: TRBV7-2; CDR3nt: TGTGCCAGCAGCTTAGTTAGTCGGCGGCAAGAGACCCAGTACTTC; CDR3aa: CASSLVSRRQETQYF
abundance: NA; j_gene: TRBJ2-7; d_gene: NA; len: 15; v_gene: TRBV20-1; CDR3nt: TGCAGTGCTGCGACCCGACAGCCGAGCTCCTACGAGCAGTACTTC; CDR3aa: CSAATRQPSSYEQYF
abundance: few; j_gene: TRBJ2-1; d_gene: TRBD1; len: 12; v_gene: TRBV6-6; CDR3nt: TGTGCCAGCACCTTCGACAGGGATGAGCAGTTCTTC; CDR3aa: CASTFDRDEQFF
abundance: NA; j_gene: TRBJ2-5; d_gene: NA; len: 12; v_gene: TRBV20-1; CDR3nt: TGCAGTGCTAAGCGCGGATCAGAGACCCAGTACTTC; CDR3aa: CSAKRGSETQYF
abundance: many; j_gene: TRBJ2-7; d_gene: TRBD2; len: 15; v_gene: TRBV5-1; CDR3nt: TGCGCCAGCAGCTTGGATGGGACTAGCTCTGGCGAGCAGTACTTC; CDR3aa: CASSLDGTSSGEQYF
abundance: few; j_gene: TRBJ2-3; d_gene: NA; len: 15; v_gene: TRBV10-3; CDR3nt: TGTGCCATCAGCCCGGCGGTAGCTATTGGAGATACGCAGTATTTT; CDR3aa: CAISPAVAIGDTQYF
abundance: once; j_gene: TRBJ2-3; d_gene: TRBD2; len: 15; v_gene: TRBV20-1; CDR3nt: TGCAGTGCCACACCCATGGCGGGGGGGCAAGATACGCAGTATTTT; CDR3aa: CSATPMAGGQDTQYF
abundance: few; j_gene: TRBJ2-5; d_gene: NA; len: 15; v_gene: TRBV7-9; CDR3nt: TGTGCCAGCACCCGTACAGGCGAGGTTAGGGAGACCCAGTACTTC; CDR3aa: CASTRTGEVRETQYF
abundance: few; j_gene: TRBJ2-4; d_gene: NA; len: 15; v_gene: TRBV2; CDR3nt: TGTGCCAGCAGTGACCCAGTCGGGTCTGATAACATTCAGTACTTC; CDR3aa: CASSDPVGSDNIQYF
abundance: NA; j_gene: TRBJ1-1; d_gene: NA; len: 15; v_gene: TRBV7-8; CDR3nt: TGTGCCAGCAGCTTAGAATTGACCGCTGGCACTGAAGCTTTCTTT; CDR3aa: CASSLELTAGTEAFF
abundance: NA; j_gene: TRBJ2-6; d_gene: NA; len: 16; v_gene: TRBV4-1; CDR3nt: TGCGCCAGCCCTGACAGTTCTCGCTCTGGGGCCAACGTCCTGACTTTC; CDR3aa: CASPDSSRSGANVLTF
abundance: NA; j_gene: TRBJ1-2; d_gene: NA; len: 13; v_gene: TRBV4-2; CDR3nt: TGTGCCAGCAGCCAAGAAACAGGGCTGGGCTACACCTTC; CDR3aa: CASSQETGLGYTF
abundance: NA; j_gene: TRBJ2-1; d_gene: TRBD2; len: 20; v_gene: TRBV7-8; CDR3nt: TGTGCCAGCAGCGTCCCGTTGGCGAGCGGGGGCCTAAGCTCCTACAATGAGCAGTTCTTC; CDR3aa: CASSVPLASGGLSSYNEQFF
abundance: NA; j_gene: TRBJ2-5; d_gene: TRBD2; len: 17; v_gene: TRBV4-1; CDR3nt: TGCGCCAGCAGCCAGTTTTCCTCGGGGACTAGGCAAGAGACCCAGTACTTC; CDR3aa: CASSQFSSGTRQETQYF
abundance: NA; j_gene: TRBJ2-1; d_gene: NA; len: 12; v_gene: TRBV27; CDR3nt: TGTGCCAGCAGACGACCTGGGGATGAGCAGTTCTTC; CDR3aa: CASRRPGDEQFF
abundance: few; j_gene: TRBJ2-3; d_gene: TRBD1; len: 16; v_gene: TRBV5-1; CDR3nt: TGCGCCAGCTCTGTAATGACAGGGGGCGCGGGAGATACGCAGTATTTT; CDR3aa: CASSVMTGGAGDTQYF
abundance: NA; j_gene: TRBJ2-6; d_gene: NA; len: 16; v_gene: TRBV6-5; CDR3nt: TGTGCCAGCAGTTACACTACCCTCTCTGGGGCCAACGTCCTGACTTTC; CDR3aa: CASSYTTLSGANVLTF
abundance: NA; j_gene: TRBJ2-1; d_gene: NA; len: 16; v_gene: TRBV7-2; CDR3nt: TGTGCCAGCAGCTTAGCGGGGTCAGGCTCCTACAATGAGCAGTTCTTC; CDR3aa: CASSLAGSGSYNEQFF
abundance: few; j_gene: TRBJ2-5; d_gene: NA; len: 17; v_gene: TRBV3-1; CDR3nt: TGTGCCAGCAGCCAAGACCTCTTCAGGGGACCTCAAGAGACCCAGTACTTC; CDR3aa: CASSQDLFRGPQETQYF
abundance: few; j_gene: TRBJ1-4; d_gene: NA; len: 16; v_gene: TRBV6-6; CDR3nt: TGTGCCAGCAACGAAAACCCTGGGACGGGGAATGAAAAACTGTTTTTT; CDR3aa: CASNENPGTGNEKLFF
abundance: NA; j_gene: TRBJ2-1; d_gene: TRBD1; len: 14; v_gene: TRBV25-1; CDR3nt: TGTGCCAGCCGCCCAGGGGGTTCCTACAATGAGCAGTTCTTC; CDR3aa: CASRPGGSYNEQFF
abundance: NA; j_gene: TRBJ2-5; d_gene: NA; len: 13; v_gene: TRBV4-1; CDR3nt: TGCGCCAGCAGCCAAGTAGTAATAGAGACCCAGTACTTC; CDR3aa: CASSQVVIETQYF
abundance: few; j_gene: TRBJ2-3; d_gene: NA; len: 14; v_gene: TRBV24-1; CDR3nt: TGTGCCACCAGTGACGAGAGCGTTGCAGATACGCAGTATTTT; CDR3aa: CATSDESVADTQYF
abundance: NA; j_gene: TRBJ2-1; d_gene: TRBD2; len: 18; v_gene: TRBV3-1; CDR3nt: TGTGCCAGCAGCCAAGTCCGGACTAGCGGGGGGACCTACAATGAGCAGTTCTTC; CDR3aa: CASSQVRTSGGTYNEQFF
abundance: NA; j_gene: TRBJ1-2; d_gene: NA; len: 11; v_gene: TRBV25-1; CDR3nt: TGTGCCAGCAGTTTGGACTGTGGCTACACCTTC; CDR3aa: CASSLDCGYTF
abundance: once; j_gene: TRBJ2-3; d_gene: NA; len: 17; v_gene: TRBV5-6; CDR3nt: TGTGCCAGCAGCTTGGGGACCCGTAGTACTAGCACAGATACGCAGTATTTT; CDR3aa: CASSLGTRSTSTDTQYF
abundance: few; j_gene: TRBJ2-4; d_gene: NA; len: 15; v_gene: TRBV2; CDR3nt: TGTGCCAGCAGACCTGCACAGGAACTCCGGGGCATTCAGTACTTC; CDR3aa: CASRPAQELRGIQYF